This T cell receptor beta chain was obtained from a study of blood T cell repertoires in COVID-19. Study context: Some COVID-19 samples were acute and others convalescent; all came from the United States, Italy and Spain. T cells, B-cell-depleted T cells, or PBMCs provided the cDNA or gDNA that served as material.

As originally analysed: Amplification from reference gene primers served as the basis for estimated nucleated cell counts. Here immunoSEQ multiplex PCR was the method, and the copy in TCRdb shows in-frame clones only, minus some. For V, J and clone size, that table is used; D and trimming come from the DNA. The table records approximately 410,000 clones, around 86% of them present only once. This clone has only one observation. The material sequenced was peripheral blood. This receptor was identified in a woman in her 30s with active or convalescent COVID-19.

For the CDR3, the DNA is TGTGCCAGCAGACCACTAGCGGGGGTTGCAGATACGCAGTATTTT. This translates into CASRPLAGVADTQYF. This chain joins TRBV27 and TRBJ2-3; 11 bases align to TRBD2. Germline CDR1 reads MNHEY; CDR2 reads SMNVEV (reference sequence). The CDR3 spans 15 residues. Losses at the gene ends were 6 bases for V and 4 bases for J; bases not matched to a gene: 6.